This T cell receptor beta chain was found in a study of T cell repertoires in cytomegalovirus infection. For the study at large: Public TCR beta signature analysis indicated the presence of both CMV infection and matching HLA type. Study findings and constraints: HLA-C-restricted TCR beta clonotypes specific for CMV led the ex vivo response.

In germline, CDR1 is MDHEN, CDR2 SYDVKM. The trim removed 5 bases at V and 2 bases at J, leaving 1 base unmatched. The length of the CDR3 is 13 residues. As regards this clonotype: Its antigen is not identified.

TCRdb reanalysed the reads using MiXCR and keeps one entry per CDR3 protein. The sample shows some 150,000 distinct CDR3 sequences, roughly a quarter of them seen only once. The receptor comes from a human donor in good health (CMV status not recorded). Some clones in this sample may be carry-over from other donors' samples. The sample comprised PBMCs. The chain combines TRBV28 with TRBJ1-2; 8 bases map to TRBD1. The CDR3 nucleotides are TGTGCCAGCAGTGACAGGGGAAACTATGGCTACACCTTC. Amino acids: CASSDRGNYGYTF.